This entry concerns a single T cell receptor beta chain. At one of its ends the junction is not consistent with the germline gene, which may arise from a read error. The V gene's germline CDR1 is SGHAT and CDR2 FQNNGV. The CDR3 consists of 19 residues. The sample belongs to a study of tumor-infiltrating lymphocytes in primary liver carcinoma. Study background: Donors had hepatocellular carcinoma or combined HCC and intrahepatic cholangiocarcinoma.

Joint extraction of RNA and DNA used roughly 20-33 mg of bulk tissue that was unsorted. The authors made TCR beta cDNA from 400 to 550 ng total RNA with a constant-region primer. Amplification in three nested multiplex PCR rounds with slightly modified ARM-PCR gave rise to TCR beta libraries. Forward primers for TRBV1-TRBV30 and a C-beta reverse primer served the first two PCR rounds, at 10 cycles each. TCRdb re-analysed the multiplex PCR reads in MiXCR, keeping a single row per CDR3 protein. The sample holds about 21,000 distinct CDR3 sequences, about 65% seen once. Sequenced input: liver tumor tissue from sampling region 1. As to subset: tumor region T1, superior pole. This sequence originates from a man between 40 and 49 years old with primary liver carcinoma and hepatitis B virus infection. V is TRBV11-2 and J is TRBJ1-4; D call uncertain. CDR3: CASSPKRHRTSASNGKLFF. Here the CDR3 DNA reads TGTGCCAGCAGCCCGAAGCGTCATAGGACGTCCGCATCTAATGGAAAACTGTTTTTT.